The 10 T cell receptor beta chains below were found in one sample sequenced in a study of cytomegalovirus exposure and HLA in healthy donors. Primers included in the PCR were 60 Vbeta and 13 Jbeta primers. The protocol was immunoSEQ multiplex PCR, while the TCRdb copy is restricted to in-frame clones and leaves out a portion. Here the sample spans approximately 190,000 clones, approximately 80% being singletons. The specimen was PBMCs. The receptors were gathered from a woman younger than 45 in good health and CMV-seropositive.

This clone showed up just a few times. CDR3 residues: CASTLYQETQYF. As DNA, the CDR3 is TGTGCCAGCACCCTTTACCAAGAGACCCAGTACTTC. The V and J genes are TRBV5-6 and TRBJ2-5, with unresolved D. Germline loops: CDR1 SGHDT, CDR2 YYEEEE. The V end was cut by 6 bases, the J end by 0 bases, with 6 bases between. The CDR3 sequence is 12 residues long.

The V call is TRBV4-1, the J call TRBJ2-6; 9 bases align to TRBD2. This CDR3 comprises 18 residues. Per the germline V gene, CDR1 is MGHRA and CDR2 is YSYEKL. V trimming: 1 base; J trimming: 3 bases; junction bases outside the gene matches: 7. CDR3 sequence reads: CASSQGSSGSVGANVLTF. The CDR3 DNA reads TGCGCCAGCAGCCAAGGTAGTAGCGGGAGTGTTGGGGCCAACGTCCTGACTTTC.

The gene calls are TRBV4-1 and TRBJ2-5; maybe TRBD1 (6 bases). Germline loops: CDR1 MGHRA, CDR2 YSYEKL. V was pared by 0 bases and J by 1 base, with 15 bases between. The CDR3 is 17 amino acids. The CDR3 nucleotides are TGCGCCAGCAGCCAAGATGGGAAATGGACAGCCCAAGAGACCCAGTACTTC. Protein product: CASSQDGKWTAQETQYF.

The chain joins TRBV7-9 to TRBJ1-2, with 9 bases matching TRBD1. After removal of 4 bases from V and 5 bases from J, the junction contained 2 bases not matched to a gene. The CDR3 sequence is 13 residues long. CDR1 SEHNR and CDR2 FQNEAQ come from the germline V gene (reference sequence). CDR3: CASSSGQGYGYTF. In nucleotides, the CDR3 is TGTGCCAGCAGCTCCGGACAGGGGTATGGCTACACCTTC. Full variable domain (missing parts from reference TRBV7-9 and TRBJ1-2): DTGVSQNPRHKITKRGQNVTFRCDPISEHNRLYWYRQTLGQGPEFLTYFQNEAQLEKSRLLSDRFSAERPKGSFSTLEIQRTEQGDSAMYLCASSSGQGYGYTFGSGTRLTVV.

This chain joins TRBV28 and TRBJ1-2, with 7 bases fitting TRBD1. Trimming took 6 bases from V and 5 from J; bases not matched to a gene: 6. Germline V gene lookup returns CDR1 MDHEN and CDR2 SYDVKM. The CDR3 has 13 amino acids. As DNA, the CDR3 is TGTGCCAGCAGGACAGGGAGGAATTATGGCTACACCTTC. This sequence encodes CASRTGRNYGYTF.

The gene calls are TRBV7-8 and TRBJ2-7; 7 nucleotides match TRBD1. V was pared by 1 base and J by 2 bases, with 5 bases of the junction left unmatched. The CDR3 extends over 15 amino acids. Germline V gene lookup returns CDR1 SGHVS and CDR2 FQNEAQ. As DNA, the CDR3 is TGTGCCAGCAGCTTAGGGGCAGGGGGAACCTACGAGCAGTACTTC. It is translated as CASSLGAGGTYEQYF.

The V call is TRBV11-3, the J call TRBJ1-1; TRBD1 aligns across 9 bases. This CDR3 region has 14 residues. Germline-derived CDR1 and CDR2 are SGHNT and YENEEA. Trimming at V came to 4 bases and at J to 3 bases, leaving 3 bases not matched to a gene. The CDR3 region is CASSSRTGDTEAFF. CDR3 coding DNA: TGTGCCAGCAGCTCCCGGACAGGGGACACTGAAGCTTTCTTT.

This clone showed up just once. This sequence joins TRBV5-1 and TRBJ2-3, with D possibly matching TRBD2 (6 bases). This CDR3 has 16 residues. V dropped 4 bases and J dropped 6 bases, with 21 bases sitting between them. Per germline, CDR1 SGHRS and CDR2 YFSETQ. The CDR3 sequence is CASSPQGRVGGDTQYF. CDR3 nucleotides: TGCGCCAGCAGCCCACAAGGACGGGTTGGGGGGGATACGCAGTATTTT. Supplemented by reference TRBV5-1 and TRBJ2-3, the full variable domain reads KAGVTQTPRYLIKTRGQQVTLSCSPISGHRSVSWYQQTPGQGLQFLFEYFSETQRNKGNFPGRFSGRQFSNSRSEMNVSTLELGDSALYLCASSPQGRVGGDTQYFGPGTRLTVL.

The V gene is TRBV11-3, the J gene TRBJ2-4; TRBD1 might be the D (6 bases). Germline CDR1 reads SGHNT; CDR2 reads YENEEA. The CDR3 extends over 15 amino acids. V shed 2 bases and J shed 1 base, with 9 bases lying between them. Here the CDR3 DNA reads TGTGCCAGCAGCTTACGGCAGGGGGCCAAAAACATTCAGTACTTC. It codes for CASSLRQGAKNIQYF.

This clone appeared a few times. The V gene is TRBV4-3, the J gene TRBJ2-3; 7 nucleotides match TRBD2. With 4 bases clipped from V and 3 bases from J, the junction kept 10 bases outside the gene matches. The germline CDR1 and CDR2 sequences are LGHNA and YSLEER. The CDR3 consists of 16 residues. The CDR3 here is CASSLLGLGRTDTQYF. The CDR3 bases are TGCGCCAGCAGCCTCCTTGGACTAGGGAGAACAGATACGCAGTATTTT.